This TCR beta chain was profiled in a study of T-cell reconstitution after alpha-beta-depleted transplantation in children. Unique molecular identifiers were incorporated into the prepared TCRbeta library. Via MiXCR, TCRdb re-called the PCR reads, giving one row per CDR3 protein. The sample comprises hundreds of thousands of distinct CDR3 sequences, around 15% of which are singletons, and 29% rests with the top ten. Study-wide findings and caveats: Diversity and T-cell counts at one year after transplant derived mostly from new T cells. Some patients showed high day-60 TCRbeta diversity, which derived from surviving recipient T cells and thymic progenitors. Expanded graft clones numbering several hundred reportedly gave rise to alpha-beta T cells about two months after transplant.

Remarks on this clonotype: No antigen is known for it.

Sample: PBMCs, mostly from graft donor cells, taken 360 days after TCRalphabeta/CD19-depleted stem cell transplant. The TCR was taken from a boy under three years old who had a stem cell transplant for Wiskott-Aldrich syndrome, so the T cells may come from the graft donor.

CDR3 sequence (DNA): TGCGCCAGCAGCTTGGGGGACGGCTCCTCCTACGAGCAGTACTTC. This encodes CASSLGDGSSYEQYF. The J gene is TRBJ2-7, the V gene TRBV5-1; TRBD1 or TRBD2 may be the D gene (5 bases each). Trimming pared 0 bases from V and 0 bases from J, leaving 10 bases between. The CDR3 contains 15 residues. Germline loops: CDR1 SGHRS, CDR2 YFSETQ.